These 32 T cell receptor beta chains originate from one sample sequenced in a study of blood T cell repertoires in COVID-19. Using immunoSEQ multiplex PCR, the repertoire was profiled, and TCRdb retains in-frame clones only, with some absent. The sample holds approximately 350,000 clones; over 80% are singletons and the top ten take about 6%. Sequencing was performed on peripheral blood. Every receptor here comes from a woman between 50 and 59 years old with COVID-19, enrolled during active disease.

V gene TRBV5-1 combines with J gene TRBJ1-1, with 8 bases aligning to TRBD1. Germline-derived CDR1 and CDR2 are SGHRS and YFSETQ. V lost 4 bases to trimming and J lost 2 bases; unmatched junction nucleotides: 13. The CDR3 is made up of 17 amino acids. This chain's CDR3 is CASSGPRDRSFNTEAFF. Here the CDR3 DNA reads TGCGCCAGCAGCGGGCCCCGGGACAGGAGTTTTAACACTGAAGCTTTCTTT.

The rearrangement joins TRBV10-3 to TRBJ1-1, with D perhaps TRBD1 (5 bases). The germline CDR1 and CDR2 sequences are ENHRY and SYGVKD. The CDR3 is 13 residues long. Trimming took 5 bases from V and 3 from J, leaving 10 bases between them. The CDR3, as DNA: TGTGCCATCAGTACAGGATCGGACACTGAAGCTTTCTTT. This encodes CAISTGSDTEAFF.

This clone appeared a few times. The CDR3 bases are TGTGCCAGCAGCTTGGCCCCGGGGGACGGGACCGGGGAGCTGTTTTTT. It yields the protein CASSLAPGDGTGELFF. The chain links TRBV5-4 to TRBJ2-2, with a possible D match to TRBD2 (6 bases). Germline-derived CDR1 and CDR2 are SGHNT and YYREEE (reference sequence). V was shortened by 0 bases and J by 5 bases, with 14 bases between the two germline ends. The CDR3 extends over 16 amino acids.

This rearrangement joins TRBV19 to TRBJ2-3; TRBD2 matches at 13 bases. There are 19 residues in the CDR3. From germline, CDR1 is LNHDA and CDR2 SQIVND (reference sequence). V lost 6 bases, J lost 2 bases, and 14 bases stayed unmatched. The CDR3 coding sequence is TGTGCCAGTAGCCCGGATCGACAACTAGCGGGAGGGTTCACAGATACGCAGTATTTT. This gives the protein CASSPDRQLAGGFTDTQYF.

V usage is TRBV11-2 and J usage is TRBJ1-1, with D tentatively TRBD1 (6 bases). The CDR3 is 16 amino acids. Germline-derived CDR1 and CDR2 are SGHAT and FQNNGV. The germline V and J ends were trimmed by 4 bases and 1 base, with 16 bases remaining between them. The CDR3 sequence is CASSSKTTGSNTEAFF. CDR3 DNA: TGTGCCAGCAGCTCCAAGACGACAGGCTCGAACACTGAAGCTTTCTTT.

This clone was seen a single time. The V call is TRBV12-5, the J call TRBJ1-1; the D is unclear. The CDR3 runs to 15 residues. Trimming cost V 2 bases and J 1 base, with 11 bases left between them. CDR1 and CDR2 from the germline V gene are LGHNT and FRNRAP. This chain's CDR3 is CASGLFATGNTEAFF. In nucleotides, the CDR3 is TGTGCTAGTGGTTTGTTCGCGACTGGGAACACTGAAGCTTTCTTT.

V is TRBV2 and J is TRBJ2-5; D may be TRBD2 (5 bases). Per the germline V gene, CDR1 is SNHLY and CDR2 is FYNNEI. The CDR3 length is 12 residues. V was trimmed by 4 bases and J by 4 bases, leaving 7 bases between them. The CDR3 coding sequence is TGTGCCAGCAGTGTTGAGGGAGAGACCCAGTACTTC. Protein product: CASSVEGETQYF.

The CDR3 loop reads CASSRGVLDTQYF. The CDR3 DNA reads as TGTGCCAGCTCTCGCGGGGTGTTGGATACGCAGTATTTT. V is TRBV27 and J is TRBJ2-3; a weak D match, TRBD2 (6 bases). Germline loops: CDR1 MNHEY, CDR2 SMNVEV (reference sequence). With 8 bases removed from V and 6 bases from J, the gap between germline ends came to 15 bases. This CDR3 is 13 amino acids long.

This chain connects TRBV9 to TRBJ1-1, with TRBD1 as a possible D gene (6 bases). CDR1 and CDR2 from the germline V gene are SGDLS and YYNGEE. V was clipped by 0 bases and J by 1 base, with 13 bases between them. CDR3 length: 16 amino acids. The CDR3 sequence: CASSVDPGTKNTEAFF. CDR3 sequence (DNA): TGTGCCAGCAGCGTAGACCCAGGGACAAAGAACACTGAAGCTTTCTTT. The whole variable domain, remainder taken from reference TRBV9 and TRBJ1-1, is DSGVTQTPKHLITATGQRVTLRCSPRSGDLSVYWYQQSLDQGLQFLIQYYNGEERAKGNILERFSAQQFPDLHSELNLSSLELGDSALYFCASSVDPGTKNTEAFFGQGTRLTVV.

The chain uses TRBV6-1 and TRBJ2-3; D gene ambiguous. The CDR3 totals 14 residues. V lost 1 base to trimming and J lost 2 bases, with 7 bases between them. CDR1 MNHNS and CDR2 SASEGT come from the germline V gene. CDR3 in DNA: TGTGCCAGCAGTGAAGACTTAGTCACAGATACGCAGTATTTT. This translates into CASSEDLVTDTQYF.

V is TRBV29-1 and J is TRBJ2-7; D is uncertain. The CDR3 is 13 residues long. Deletions cut 6 bases from V and 6 bases from J, with 18 bases between. The germline V gene encodes CDR1 SQVTM and CDR2 ANQGSEA. CDR3 protein: CSVPDTSTSEQYF. The DNA of the CDR3 is TGCAGCGTCCCCGACACTTCTACGAGCGAGCAGTACTTC.

The chain links TRBV30 to TRBJ1-3, with D perhaps matching TRBD1 (6 bases). With 8 bases removed from V and 4 bases from J, the gap between germline ends came to 18 bases. The germline V gene encodes CDR1 GTSNPN and CDR2 SVGIG (reference sequence). The CDR3 extends over 14 amino acids. CDR3 DNA: TGTGCCGGAAAAAATGGACAGCTAGGAAACACCATATATTTT. This encodes CAGKNGQLGNTIYF. Full variable domain (remainder filled in from reference TRBV30 and TRBJ1-3): SQTIHQWPATLVQPVGSPLSLECTVEGTSNPNLYWYRQAAGRGLQLLFYSVGIGQISSEVPQNLSASRPQDRQFILSSKKLLLSDSGFYLCAGKNGQLGNTIYFGEGSWLTVV.

The rearrangement joins TRBV6-5 to TRBJ1-3; possible D gene TRBD1, 6 bases. The CDR3 contains 15 residues. V shed 6 bases and J shed 4 bases, with 16 bases lying between them. Per germline, CDR1 MNHEY and CDR2 SVGAGI. The CDR3 is CASSLTSGTGNTIYF. The CDR3 DNA reads as TGTGCCAGCAGCCTAACCTCCGGGACAGGAAACACCATATATTTT.

The CDR3, as DNA: TGTGCCAGCGAGGCGGGAGGGTACAATGAGCAGTTCTTC. Its translation is CASEAGGYNEQFF. The chain couples TRBV3-1 (or the pseudogene TRBV3-2) to TRBJ2-1; TRBD2 matches 9 bases. Trimming at V came to 8 bases and at J to 4 bases, leaving 3 bases not matched to a gene. This CDR3 comprises 13 residues. Per germline, CDR1 LGHDT and CDR2 YNNKEL (reference sequence).

The CDR3 DNA is TGTGCCAGCTCCCCGGGAGACGAGACCCAGTACTTC. Translation gives CASSPGDETQYF. The chain has TRBV18 and TRBJ2-5, with a weak D call TRBD2 (6 bases). V was pared by 6 bases and J by 5 bases, with 10 bases between. This CDR3 contains 12 residues. CDR1 is KGHSH, CDR2 LQKENI, per germline.

The J gene is TRBJ2-4, the V gene TRBV18; a possible D gene is TRBD1 (6 bases). This CDR3 has 16 residues. V dropped 2 bases and J dropped 3 bases, with 14 bases sitting between them. Germline loops: CDR1 KGHSH, CDR2 LQKENI. This CDR3 is CASSPISPTGKNIQYF. The CDR3, as DNA: TGTGCCAGCTCACCAATCTCCCCGACAGGCAAAAACATTCAGTACTTC.

This chain links TRBV18 with TRBJ2-2, with a weak D call TRBD2 (6 bases). Germline V gene lookup returns CDR1 KGHSH and CDR2 LQKENI. V lost 4 bases and J lost 0, with 12 bases in between. The CDR3 spans 16 residues. This chain's CDR3 is CASSQGLPANTGELFF. The DNA for the CDR3 is TGTGCCAGCTCACAGGGACTTCCCGCGAACACCGGGGAGCTGTTTTTT.

The CDR3 DNA reads as TGTGCCAGCAGCCGCAGGGGGCTGGGAGAGCAGTACTTC. Protein product: CASSRRGLGEQYF. V is TRBV7-2 and J is TRBJ2-7, with 8 bases that match TRBD1. J lost 7 bases, V lost 5 bases, and 7 bases had no gene match. Germline values: CDR1 SGHTA, CDR2 FQGNSA. The length of the CDR3 is 13 residues.

The chain uses TRBV7-3 and TRBJ2-5; the D gene is possibly TRBD2 (6 bases). The CDR3 consists of 15 residues. CDR1 and CDR2 from the germline V gene are SGHTA and FQGTGA. V was cut by 5 bases and J by 1 base, with 14 bases left in between. The CDR3 protein is CASSPSGLTQETQYF. Written as DNA, the CDR3 is TGTGCCAGCAGCCCCTCGGGACTCACCCAAGAGACCCAGTACTTC. The full variable domain, completed using reference TRBV7-3 and TRBJ2-5, is GAGVSQTPSNKVTEKGKYVELRCDPISGHTALYWYRQSLGQGPEFLIYFQGTGAADDSGLPNDRFFAVRPEGSVSTLKIQRTERGDSAVYLCASSPSGLTQETQYFGPGTRLLVL.

This chain links TRBV6-1 with TRBJ1-6, with a weak D call TRBD1 (6 bases). The CDR3 covers 18 residues. CDR1 and CDR2 (germline): MNHNS, SASEGT. V was clipped by 3 bases and J by 2 bases, with 17 bases between them. The CDR3 bases are TGTGCCAGCAGTGATTTTGTGAGGGGGTCGGCCTATAATTCACCCCTCCACTTT. It is translated as CASSDFVRGSAYNSPLHF.

V usage is TRBV6-2 or TRBV6-3 and J usage is TRBJ1-5; D gene uncertain. Per the germline V gene, CDR1 is MNHEY and CDR2 is SVGEGT. The V end was cut by 5 bases, the J end by 0 bases, with 8 bases between. CDR3 length: 14 residues. CDR3 DNA sequence: TGTGCCAGCAGTCTAGGCTATAGCAATCAGCCCCAGCATTTT. This codes for CASSLGYSNQPQHF.

The chain has TRBV11-2 and TRBJ2-5, with TRBD2 matching over 8 bases. CDR1 and CDR2 (germline): SGHAT, FQNNGV. With V trimmed by 5 bases and J by 4 bases, 12 bases remained unmatched. The CDR3 is made up of 16 amino acids. The CDR3 nucleotides read TGTGCCAGCAGCCCAACTAGCGGAGAATGGGGAGAGACCCAGTACTTC. This codes for CASSPTSGEWGETQYF.

The J gene is TRBJ2-1, the V gene TRBV5-1; 9 nucleotides align to TRBD1. The CDR3 extends over 15 amino acids. Germline lookup yields CDR1 SGHRS and CDR2 YFSETQ. J lost 4 bases, V lost 4 bases, and 6 bases had no gene match. CDR3 DNA: TGCGCCAGCAGCGATACCGGGACAGGGTACAATGAGCAGTTCTTC. It specifies CASSDTGTGYNEQFF. The whole variable domain, remainder taken from reference TRBV5-1 and TRBJ2-1, is KAGVTQTPRYLIKTRGQQVTLSCSPISGHRSVSWYQQTPGQGLQFLFEYFSETQRNKGNFPGRFSGRQFSNSRSEMNVSTLELGDSALYLCASSDTGTGYNEQFFGPGTRLTVL.

The chain employs TRBV19 and TRBJ2-3, with D possibly being TRBD1 (6 bases). V was shortened by 7 bases and J by 5 bases, with 13 bases between the two germline ends. From germline, CDR1 is LNHDA and CDR2 SQIVND (reference sequence). The CDR3 sequence is 13 residues long. The CDR3 region is CASTPRGLDTQYF. CDR3 coding DNA: TGTGCCAGTACCCCCAGGGGTTTAGATACGCAGTATTTT.

There are a few counts of this clone. This chain links TRBV5-4 with TRBJ1-5; D is possibly TRBD1 (5 bases). The V gene's germline CDR1 is SGHNT and CDR2 YYREEE (reference sequence). V was cut by 7 bases and J by 4 bases, with 15 bases left in between. This CDR3 contains 14 residues. The DNA for the CDR3 is TGTGCCAGCTTGGGGCGCCAGTCAAATCAGCCCCAGCATTTT. Protein sequence: CASLGRQSNQPQHF.

Here the CDR3 DNA reads TGTGCCAGCAGTTTAGGGACAGACACCGGGGAGCTGTTTTTT. Translating it yields CASSLGTDTGELFF. The chain links TRBV28 to TRBJ2-2; 7 bases are shared with TRBD1. Germline CDR1 MDHEN, CDR2 SYDVKM. The trim removed 2 bases at V and 3 bases at J, leaving 0 bases unmatched. This CDR3 contains 14 residues.

The chain couples TRBV10-2 to TRBJ2-3, with 7 bases matching TRBD2. The CDR3 loop spans 15 amino acids. Per germline, CDR1 WSHSY and CDR2 SAAADI. V dropped 7 bases and J dropped 5; count of bases not matched to a gene: 12. DNA for the CDR3: TGCGCCAGCAATATGTATGCGGGAGTTAAAGATACGCAGTATTTT. Protein: CASNMYAGVKDTQYF.

The V and J genes are TRBV11-3 and TRBJ2-3; maybe TRBD2 (5 bases). Germline V lookup: CDR1 SGHNT, CDR2 YENEEA. The V gene lost 0 bases and the J gene lost 7 bases, with 11 bases spanning the gap. This CDR3 is 14 amino acids long. The CDR3: CASSLDPGWHTQYF. The CDR3, as DNA: TGTGCCAGCAGCTTAGACCCGGGATGGCATACGCAGTATTTT.

The V and J genes are TRBV9 and TRBJ2-7; D perhaps matches TRBD2 (7 bases). V was pared by 4 bases and J by 2 bases, with 16 bases between. The CDR3 runs 15 residues. Germline values: CDR1 SGDLS, CDR2 YYNGEE. Written as DNA, the CDR3 is TGTGCCAGCAGCCCCATGCTGGGGGGGCCCTACGAGCAGTACTTC. It is translated as CASSPMLGGPYEQYF.

The V call is TRBV30, the J call TRBJ1-1; TRBD1 might be the D (5 bases). V was trimmed by 5 bases and J by 1 base, leaving 14 bases between them. CDR1 GTSNPN and CDR2 SVGIG come from the germline V gene (reference sequence). This CDR3 region has 14 residues. CDR3 protein: CAWAQGLGNTEAFF. CDR3 in DNA: TGTGCCTGGGCCCAGGGTCTCGGGAACACTGAAGCTTTCTTT.

DNA of the CDR3: TGTGCCAGCTCCCCCGTCCCCACCGGTACGCAGTATTTT. Protein sequence: CASSPVPTGTQYF. The chain has TRBV18 and TRBJ2-3, with no clear D. Trimming removed 6 bases at V and 8 bases at J, with 15 bases between. Per germline, CDR1 KGHSH and CDR2 LQKENI. The CDR3 is made up of 13 amino acids.

V gene TRBV4-2 combines with J gene TRBJ2-3; no firm D call. V gave up 9 bases and J gave up 4 bases, with 14 bases separating them. CDR1 and CDR2 from the germline V gene are LGHNA and YNFKEQ. CDR3 size: 13 residues. The CDR3 coding sequence is TGTGCCAGATGGCTAGATATTCCAGATACGCAGTATTTT. Its protein product is CARWLDIPDTQYF.